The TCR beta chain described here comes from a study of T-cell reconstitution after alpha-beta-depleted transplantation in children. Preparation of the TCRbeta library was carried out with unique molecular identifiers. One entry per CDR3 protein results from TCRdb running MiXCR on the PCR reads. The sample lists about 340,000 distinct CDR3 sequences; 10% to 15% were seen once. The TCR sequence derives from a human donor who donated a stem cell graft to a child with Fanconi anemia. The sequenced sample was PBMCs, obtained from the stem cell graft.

The CDR3: CASSLGLAKENEQFF. DNA of the CDR3: TGTGCCAGCAGCTTGGGACTAGCGAAGGAGAATGAGCAGTTCTTC. This chain joins TRBV7-6 and TRBJ2-1, with 10 bases lining up with TRBD2. Germline trimming cut 3 bases from V and 7 bases from J; bases unmatched to any gene: 6. CDR3 length: 15 residues. The germline V gene encodes CDR1 SGHVS and CDR2 FNYEAQ.